Presented here are 3 T cell receptor beta chains from one specimen sequenced in a study of T-cell reconstitution after alpha-beta-depleted transplantation in children (dated by TCRdb to 2016 to 2017). According to the study, the label for this sample's treatment or condition signals: allogeneic hematopoietic cell transplantation with graft depleted of TCRalphabeta T cells and CD19 B cells. The library was produced with PCR. The reads were generated on an Illumina HiSeq 2500. TCR library preparation used molecular barcoding, with unique molecular identifiers applied to normalize quantification of the TCRbeta repertoire. TCRdb reprocessing: public reads trimmed at Q25 with fastp, clones called with MiXCR, in-frame beta chains kept. Rows with a matching CDR3 protein are joined into one entry that keeps the most common DNA and genes. The sample yields roughly 70,000 distinct CDR3 sequences; 4.9% were counted once. The ten largest clones capture approximately 17% of the sample.

The sample here was PBMCs, mostly from graft donor cells, taken 180 days after TCRalphabeta/CD19-depleted stem cell transplant. Receptors originate from a boy younger than two who had a stem cell transplant for acute myeloid leukemia, so the T cells may come from the graft donor.

This clonotype was detected many times. The chain has TRBV7-6 and TRBJ2-6; D may be TRBD1 or TRBD2 (6 bases each). Per the germline V gene, CDR1 is SGHVS and CDR2 is FNYEAQ. The CDR3 is made up of 15 amino acids. V dropped 3 bases and J dropped 4 bases, with 10 bases sitting between them. The chain's CDR3 is CASSLGGPGANVLTF. CDR3 sequence (DNA): TGTGCCAGCAGCTTGGGGGGCCCCGGGGCCAACGTCCTGACTTTC.

This clonotype was counted many times. This chain links TRBV11-2 with TRBJ1-1, with D possibly matching TRBD1 (5 bases). The germline CDR1 and CDR2 sequences are SGHAT and FQNNGV. CDR3 length: 15 amino acids. Trimming removed 1 base at V and 3 bases at J, with 12 bases between. In DNA, the CDR3 is TGTGCCAGCAGCTTAGTCCCAGGGTGGGACACTGAAGCTTTCTTT. Amino acids: CASSLVPGWDTEAFF. Full variable domain (remainder filled in from reference TRBV11-2 and TRBJ1-1): EAGVAQSPRYKIIEKRQSVAFWCNPISGHATLYWYQQILGQGPKLLIQFQNNGVVDDSQLPKDRFSAERLKGVDSTLKIQPAKLEDSAVYLCASSLVPGWDTEAFFGQGTRLTVV.

This clonotype occurred many times. This sequence joins TRBV6-1 and TRBJ2-3; TRBD1 agrees at 7 bases. J was trimmed by 6 bases and V by 1 base; bases with no gene match: 7. The CDR3 is 15 residues long. The germline CDR1 and CDR2 sequences are MNHNS and SASEGT. CDR3 nucleotide sequence: TGTGCCAGCAGTGAAGGAAGGGGGCGTAGGGATACGCAGTATTTT. Translation: CASSEGRGRRDTQYF.